One and the same sample provided the 26 T cell receptor beta chains below, sequenced in a study of blood T cell repertoires in COVID-19. Measured with immunoSEQ multiplex PCR; TCRdb has only the in-frame clones, and not every one. The sample records about 49,000 clones, around 86% being singletons. The sequenced material came from peripheral blood. These receptors all come from a woman at least 80 years old with COVID-19, enrolled during active disease.

The rearrangement links TRBV10-3 to TRBJ2-1; 9 bases map to TRBD2. The CDR3 totals 15 residues. CDR1 and CDR2 from the germline V gene are ENHRY and SYGVKD. The trim removed 6 bases at V and 7 bases at J, leaving 10 bases unmatched. The CDR3 region is CAISGTSGPGNEQFF. CDR3 nucleotide sequence: TGTGCCATCAGCGGAACTAGCGGGCCAGGGAATGAGCAGTTCTTC.

The chain combines TRBV30 with TRBJ1-5, with TRBD1 matching over 11 bases. The length of the CDR3 is 15 residues. The V and J ends lost 2 bases and 2 bases, in that order; junction bases with no gene match: 2. CDR1 and CDR2 from the germline V gene are GTSNPN and SVGIG (reference sequence). CDR3 in amino acids: CAWSLGQGGNQPQHF. For the CDR3, the DNA is TGTGCCTGGAGTTTGGGACAGGGGGGCAATCAGCCCCAGCATTTT.

The chain couples TRBV27 to TRBJ2-5, with TRBD2 as a possible D gene (5 bases). Trimming removed 1 base at V and 5 bases at J, with 20 bases between. The germline V gene has CDR1 MNHEY and CDR2 SMNVEV (reference sequence). The CDR3 totals 17 residues. This chain's CDR3 is CASSLYSPGRRGETQYF. DNA for the CDR3: TGTGCCAGCAGTTTATACTCCCCGGGCCGTAGAGGGGAGACCCAGTACTTC.

The CDR3 sequence: CATSREFGDSQAAEQYF. The CDR3 DNA reads as TGTGCCACCAGCAGAGAGTTTGGGGACTCTCAGGCGGCCGAGCAGTACTTC. V usage is TRBV15 and J usage is TRBJ2-7; TRBD2 might be the D (6 bases). V lost 0 bases, J lost 6 bases, and 21 bases lay in between. The CDR3 is made up of 17 amino acids. In germline, CDR1 is LNHNV, CDR2 YYDKDF (reference sequence).

This rearrangement joins TRBV5-1 to TRBJ2-2; a possible D gene is TRBD1 (5 bases). V was pared by 5 bases and J by 3 bases, with 8 bases between. Germline V lookup: CDR1 SGHRS, CDR2 YFSETQ. The CDR3 runs to 13 residues. The CDR3 loop reads CASSAQDTGELFF. The DNA of the CDR3 is TGCGCCAGCAGTGCACAGGACACCGGGGAGCTGTTTTTT.

This sequence joins TRBV15 and TRBJ2-1, with 10 bases identical to TRBD2. The CDR3 extends over 15 amino acids. The V gene's germline CDR1 is LNHNV and CDR2 YYDKDF (reference sequence). V lost 2 bases to trimming and J lost 8 bases; unmatched junction nucleotides: 6. The CDR3 is CATSRIAGGLDEQFF. The CDR3 bases are TGTGCCACCAGCAGAATAGCGGGGGGCCTCGATGAGCAGTTCTTC.

The gene calls are TRBV27 and TRBJ1-5; TRBD1 matches at 9 bases. Trimming took 1 base from V and 5 from J; bases not matched to a gene: 15. The CDR3 contains 19 residues. Per the germline V gene, CDR1 is MNHEY and CDR2 is SMNVEV (reference sequence). The CDR3 reads CASSLFFPNTGGADQPQHF. CDR3 in DNA: TGTGCCAGCAGTTTATTTTTCCCGAACACAGGGGGCGCGGATCAGCCCCAGCATTTT.

In this sample, this clone turned up once. The genes are TRBV7-9 and TRBJ2-2, with 14 bases that match TRBD2. The V gene end was trimmed by 4 bases and the J gene end by 0 bases; junction bases not matched to a gene: 7. The CDR3 consists of 19 residues. CDR1 is SEHNR and CDR2 is FQNEAQ in the germline V gene (reference sequence). This chain's CDR3 is CASSSTGLAGVSNTGELFF. The DNA of the CDR3 is TGTGCCAGCAGCTCAACGGGACTAGCGGGAGTCTCGAACACCGGGGAGCTGTTTTTT. Using reference TRBV7-9 and TRBJ2-2 for the parts outside the CDR3, the full variable domain is DTGVSQNPRHKITKRGQNVTFRCDPISEHNRLYWYRQTLGQGPEFLTYFQNEAQLEKSRLLSDRFSAERPKGSFSTLEIQRTEQGDSAMYLCASSSTGLAGVSNTGELFFGEGSRLTVL.

The rearrangement uses TRBV7-2 and TRBJ2-5, with a tentative D call TRBD1 (6 bases). Trimming left V 1 base short and J 4 bases short, with 10 bases between. The germline CDR1 and CDR2 sequences are SGHTA and FQGNSA. The CDR3 is 14 amino acids. The CDR3 DNA reads TGTGCCAGCAGCTTAGGGTGGGGGCGAGAGACCCAGTACTTC. It codes for CASSLGWGRETQYF. The entire variable domain, with the rest obtained from reference TRBV7-2 and TRBJ2-5, is as follows: GAGVSQSPSNKVTEKGKDVELRCDPISGHTALYWYRQSLGQGLEFLIYFQGNSAPDKSGLPSDRFSAERTGGSVSTLTIQRTQQEDSAVYLCASSLGWGRETQYFGPGTRLLVL.

The chain employs TRBV7-2 and TRBJ2-5; no clear D. The V end lost 4 bases, the J end lost 3 bases, and 12 bases lay between the germline ends. Germline V gives CDR1 SGHTA, CDR2 FQGNSA. The CDR3 spans 14 residues. CDR3 coding DNA: TGTGCCAGCAGCTCCTACACCGGAGAAGAGACCCAGTACTTC. Amino acids: CASSSYTGEETQYF.

The J gene is TRBJ2-7, the V gene TRBV5-5; 8 bases are a match to TRBD1. The CDR3 has 13 amino acids. The germline V gene has CDR1 SGHKS and CDR2 YYEKEE (reference sequence). The V gene end was trimmed by 2 bases and the J gene end by 3 bases; junction bases not matched to a gene: 1. CDR3 residues: CASSLDRGYEQYF. CDR3 DNA: TGTGCCAGCAGCTTAGACAGGGGCTACGAGCAGTACTTC.

The CDR3 region has the DNA TGTGCCAGCAGTGGAGGGGGGGAGGGAAGATACGAGCAGTACTTC. As protein: CASSGGGEGRYEQYF. This chain joins TRBV2 and TRBJ2-7, with D possibly matching TRBD2 (7 bases). CDR1 is SNHLY, CDR2 FYNNEI, per germline. The V gene lost 4 bases and the J gene lost 4 bases, with 17 bases spanning the gap. The length of the CDR3 is 15 residues.

The chain recombines TRBV19 with TRBJ2-1, with 10 bases fitting TRBD2. J gave up 7 bases and V 5 bases, and 8 bases lay outside the gene matches. Germline V gene data show CDR1 as LNHDA and CDR2 as SQIVND (reference sequence). This CDR3 has 15 amino acids. This CDR3 reads CASSVLAGEYNEQFF. CDR3 coding DNA: TGTGCCAGTAGTGTTCTAGCGGGAGAGTATAATGAGCAGTTCTTC.

This clone was counted a few times. The chain joins TRBV19 to TRBJ2-1, with TRBD2 as a possible D gene (6 bases). Between the trimmed V and J ends, which lost 7 bases and 4 bases, there was a span of 17 bases. The germline V gene encodes CDR1 LNHDA and CDR2 SQIVND (reference sequence). This CDR3 spans 15 amino acids. The CDR3 region is CASTRGVAEYNEQFF. CDR3 nucleotide sequence: TGTGCCAGTACCCGCGGCGTAGCGGAATACAATGAGCAGTTCTTC.

The chain has TRBV4-1 and TRBJ1-1, with a possible D match to TRBD1 (5 bases). V lost 4 bases and J lost 5, with 17 bases in between. The CDR3 length is 15 residues. The germline gives CDR1 MGHRA, CDR2 YSYEKL. CDR3 DNA sequence: TGCGCCAGCAGCCTCTCGGGGGGGAAAGTGACTGAAGCTTTCTTT. Protein sequence: CASSLSGGKVTEAFF.

This clone was seen a single time. This chain uses TRBV10-3 with TRBJ2-1; 14 nucleotides agree with TRBD2. The germline V gene has CDR1 ENHRY and CDR2 SYGVKD. The CDR3 spans 17 residues. Trimming cost V 10 bases and J 0 bases; bases outside gene matches: 8. The CDR3 coding sequence is TGTGCCACCTGGACTAGCGGGAGGCGCAGCTCCTACAATGAGCAGTTCTTC. This translates into CATWTSGRRSSYNEQFF.

V gene TRBV7-9 combines with J gene TRBJ1-5; TRBD1 matches at 10 bases. V was pared by 5 bases and J by 3 bases, with 4 bases of the junction left unmatched. CDR3 size: 15 residues. The germline V gene has CDR1 SEHNR and CDR2 FQNEAQ (reference sequence). CDR3 sequence (DNA): TGTGCCAGCAGCCGACAGGGGGCTAACAATCAGCCCCAGCATTTT. Encoded protein: CASSRQGANNQPQHF.

This CDR3 is CASSQAGLYNEQFF. Here the CDR3 DNA reads TGCGCCAGCAGCCAAGCGGGACTTTACAATGAGCAGTTCTTC. V and J are TRBV4-1 and TRBJ2-1; TRBD2 is a possible D gene (6 bases). Germline loops: CDR1 MGHRA, CDR2 YSYEKL. Trimming stripped 1 base from V and 4 bases from J, with 8 bases between. The CDR3 has 14 amino acids.

This clone showed up just a few times. The chain links TRBV5-1 to TRBJ2-7, with TRBD2 matching 9 bases. CDR3 size: 15 residues. The V and J ends lost 4 bases and 4 bases, in that order; junction bases with no gene match: 9. Germline loops: CDR1 SGHRS, CDR2 YFSETQ. CDR3 region: CASSARGLALYEQYF. CDR3 DNA sequence: TGCGCCAGCAGCGCTCGAGGACTAGCGCTATACGAGCAGTACTTC.

This rearrangement joins TRBV30 to TRBJ2-2, with no clear D. V was clipped by 3 bases and J by 2 bases, with 7 bases between them. Germline CDR1 reads GTSNPN; CDR2 reads SVGIG (reference sequence). The CDR3 spans 13 residues. This CDR3 is CAWRGTNTGELFF. In DNA form, the CDR3 reads TGTGCCTGGAGGGGCACTAACACCGGGGAGCTGTTTTTT. The variable domain in full, with the rest retrieved from reference TRBV30 and TRBJ2-2, is SQTIHQWPATLVQPVGSPLSLECTVEGTSNPNLYWYRQAAGRGLQLLFYSVGIGQISSEVPQNLSASRPQDRQFILSSKKLLLSDSGFYLCAWRGTNTGELFFGEGSRLTVL.

This chain links TRBV12-3 or TRBV12-4 with TRBJ1-6; D perhaps matches TRBD1 (6 bases). The germline V and J ends were trimmed by 6 bases and 7 bases, with 10 bases remaining between them. The length of the CDR3 is 13 residues. The CDR3 sequence: CASRRQGNSPLHF. CDR3 sequence (DNA): TGTGCCAGCAGACGCCAGGGGAATTCACCCCTCCACTTT.

This clone was seen a handful of times. The V and J genes are TRBV24-1 and TRBJ2-3; tentative D call: TRBD2 (7 bases). The V gene lost 3 bases and the J gene lost 5 bases, with 17 bases spanning the gap. Germline V gene data show CDR1 as KGHDR and CDR2 as SFDVKD. This CDR3 region has 16 residues. In nucleotides, the CDR3 is TGTGCCACCAGTGATCCCAGGGGAGGGCAGGGAGATACGCAGTATTTT. This codes for CATSDPRGGQGDTQYF.

The chain has TRBV19 and TRBJ2-1; TRBD1 agrees at 8 bases. CDR1 is LNHDA, CDR2 SQIVND, per germline (reference sequence). This CDR3 has 16 residues. V gave up 5 bases and J gave up 4 bases; unmatched junction bases: 10. CDR3 DNA: TGTGCCAGTAGTTCTGTCGGGACAGGTACTTACAATGAGCAGTTCTTC. This translates into CASSSVGTGTYNEQFF.

The J gene is TRBJ1-6, the V gene TRBV2; TRBD1 agrees at 7 bases. V shed 6 bases and J 4 bases; nucleotides not matched to a gene: 6. This CDR3 is built from 15 residues. From germline, CDR1 is SNHLY and CDR2 FYNNEI. The CDR3 reads CASRTGSSYNSPLHF. CDR3 coding DNA: TGTGCCAGCAGGACAGGGTCGTCATATAATTCACCCCTCCACTTT.

The CDR3 coding sequence is TGTGCCAGCAGTTACGGGACAGGAGTAACTGAAGCTTTCTTT. It encodes CASSYGTGVTEAFF. The gene calls are TRBV6-6 and TRBJ1-1; 8 bases map to TRBD1. Trimming removed 2 bases from V and 5 bases from J; junction bases left unmatched: 4. Per the germline V gene, CDR1 is MNHNY and CDR2 is SVGAGI (reference sequence). The CDR3 sequence is 14 residues long.

The V and J genes are TRBV15 and TRBJ1-1; D is unresolved. CDR3 size: 17 residues. In germline, CDR1 is LNHNV, CDR2 YYDKDF (reference sequence). V gave up 0 bases and J gave up 2 bases, with 16 bases separating them. CDR3 sequence: CATSRDKIGGKNTEAFF. CDR3 nucleotides: TGTGCCACCAGCAGAGATAAAATTGGAGGGAAAAACACTGAAGCTTTCTTT.